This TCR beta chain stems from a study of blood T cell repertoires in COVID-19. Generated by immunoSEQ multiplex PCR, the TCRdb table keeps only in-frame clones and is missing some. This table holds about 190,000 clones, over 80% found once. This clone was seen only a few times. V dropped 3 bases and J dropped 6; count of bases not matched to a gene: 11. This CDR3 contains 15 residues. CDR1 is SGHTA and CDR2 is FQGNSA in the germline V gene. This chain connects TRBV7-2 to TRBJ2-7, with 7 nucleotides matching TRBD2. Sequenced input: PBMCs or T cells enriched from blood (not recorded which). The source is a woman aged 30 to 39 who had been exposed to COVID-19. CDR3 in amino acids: CASSFDRTSIFEQYF. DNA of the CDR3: TGTGCCAGCAGCTTTGATAGGACTAGTATTTTCGAGCAGTACTTC.